A selection of T cell receptor beta chains follows, all from one sample in a study of CD8 T cells in ankylosing spondylitis. MiXCR was run by TCRdb on the 5' RACE reads, yielding one entry per CDR3 protein. The sample has about 360,000 distinct CDR3 sequences; under 15% are singletons. The source material was blood, either unsorted or a sorted T cell fraction (not recorded which). These receptors all stem from a male donor with ankylosing spondylitis or in good health (not recorded which). CDR3s include the opening cysteine and the closing phenylalanine or tryptophan. D genes are given only for firm matches. Clone sizes are given selectively: once, few, many, or a class where the clone is expanded.

V gene: TRBV9
J gene: TRBJ2-1
D gene: -
clone size: -
CDR3 protein: CASSGYYLNEQFF
CDR3 DNA: TGTGCCAGCAGTGGCTACTATTTAAATGAGCAGTTCTTC

V gene: TRBV25-1
J gene: TRBJ2-7
D gene: -
clone size: many
CDR3 protein: CASSDYYEQYF
CDR3 DNA: TGTGCCAGCAGTGACTACTACGAGCAGTACTTC

V gene: TRBV25-1
J gene: TRBJ2-4
D gene: TRBD1
clone size: -
CDR3 protein: CASSVAGGGNIQYF
CDR3 DNA: TGTGCCAGCAGTGTCGCAGGGGGCGGAAACATTCAGTACTTC

V gene: TRBV6-5
J gene: TRBJ2-6
D gene: TRBD1
clone size: -
CDR3 protein: CASSFDRGGSGANVLTF
CDR3 DNA: TGTGCCAGCAGTTTCGACAGGGGTGGCTCTGGGGCCAACGTCCTGACTTTC

V gene: TRBV12-3/TRBV12-4
J gene: TRBJ1-2
D gene: TRBD1
clone size: -
CDR3 protein: CASSAGTGSSGDYGYTF
CDR3 DNA: TGTGCCAGCAGTGCCGGGACAGGGAGCAGTGGGGATTATGGCTACACCTTC

V gene: TRBV20-1
J gene: TRBJ1-5
D gene: -
clone size: few
CDR3 protein: CSAGRGDNQPQHF
CDR3 DNA: TGCAGTGCAGGGAGGGGGGACAATCAGCCCCAGCATTTT

V gene: TRBV5-1
J gene: TRBJ1-1
D gene: -
clone size: -
CDR3 protein: CASSLVEGGYTEAFF
CDR3 DNA: TGCGCCAGCAGCTTGGTTGAAGGGGGGTACACTGAAGCTTTCTTT

V gene: TRBV10-3
J gene: TRBJ2-5
D gene: -
clone size: few
CDR3 protein: CAISDGSQTQYF
CDR3 DNA: TGTGCCATCAGTGACGGCAGCCAGACCCAGTACTTC

V gene: TRBV5-1
J gene: TRBJ2-1
D gene: TRBD2
clone size: -
CDR3 protein: CASSLAGTSASINEQFF
CDR3 DNA: TGCGCCAGCAGCTTGGCGGGGACTAGCGCTTCCATTAATGAGCAGTTCTTC

V gene: TRBV28
J gene: TRBJ2-1
D gene: -
clone size: -
CDR3 protein: CAFSLSNEQFF
CDR3 DNA: TGTGCCTTCAGTTTAAGCAATGAGCAGTTCTTC

V gene: TRBV7-2
J gene: TRBJ2-2
D gene: -
clone size: few
CDR3 protein: CASSLMGGPGTGELFF
CDR3 DNA: TGTGCCAGCAGCTTAATGGGGGGGCCGGGCACCGGGGAGCTGTTTTTT

V gene: TRBV5-1
J gene: TRBJ1-6
D gene: -
clone size: many
CDR3 protein: CASSLVVGQGSPLHF
CDR3 DNA: TGCGCCAGCAGCTTGGTGGTGGGGCAAGGTTCACCCCTCCACTTT

V gene: TRBV20-1
J gene: TRBJ1-1
D gene: -
clone size: -
CDR3 protein: CSASGHQPNTEAFF
CDR3 DNA: TGCAGTGCCTCGGGACATCAGCCGAACACTGAAGCTTTCTTT

V gene: TRBV12-3/TRBV12-4
J gene: TRBJ2-1
D gene: TRBD2
clone size: -
CDR3 protein: CASSLTSGYNEQFF
CDR3 DNA: TGTGCCAGCAGTTTAACTAGCGGATACAATGAGCAGTTCTTC

V gene: TRBV7-9
J gene: TRBJ1-1
D gene: -
clone size: -
CDR3 protein: CASREEVGAFF
CDR3 DNA: TGTGCCAGTCGAGAGGAGGTAGGAGCTTTCTTT

V gene: TRBV5-1
J gene: TRBJ2-3
D gene: TRBD2
clone size: -
CDR3 protein: CASSLAGGTSGGTQYF
CDR3 DNA: TGCGCCAGCAGCTTGGCAGGGGGGACTAGCGGGGGTACGCAGTATTTT

V gene: TRBV12-3/TRBV12-4
J gene: TRBJ2-3
D gene: TRBD1
clone size: -
CDR3 protein: CASSFGTGRRTDTQYF
CDR3 DNA: TGTGCCAGCAGTTTCGGGACAGGGAGGAGAACAGATACGCAGTATTTT

V gene: TRBV6-1
J gene: TRBJ2-7
D gene: -
clone size: few
CDR3 protein: CASSDSTSYEQYF
CDR3 DNA: TGTGCCAGCAGCGACAGTACCTCCTACGAGCAGTACTTC

V gene: TRBV20-1
J gene: TRBJ2-3
D gene: -
clone size: -
CDR3 protein: CSAPPRRTFTDTQYF
CDR3 DNA: TGCAGTGCCCCGCCACGGAGGACCTTCACAGATACGCAGTATTTT

V gene: TRBV12-3/TRBV12-4
J gene: TRBJ1-5
D gene: -
clone size: -
CDR3 protein: CASIWKEFNQPQHF
CDR3 DNA: TGTGCCAGCATCTGGAAGGAGTTCAATCAGCCCCAGCATTTT

V gene: TRBV4-1
J gene: TRBJ1-2
D gene: -
clone size: few
CDR3 protein: CASSQGEGGPYGYTF
CDR3 DNA: TGCGCCAGCAGCCAAGGGGAGGGGGGGCCCTATGGCTACACCTTC

V gene: TRBV10-3
J gene: TRBJ1-2
D gene: TRBD1
clone size: few
CDR3 protein: CAITPGQGFLGYTF
CDR3 DNA: TGTGCCATCACCCCGGGACAGGGGTTTCTTGGCTACACCTTC

V gene: TRBV12-3/TRBV12-4
J gene: TRBJ2-5
D gene: TRBD2
clone size: many
CDR3 protein: CASSPISGRAQETQYF
CDR3 DNA: TGTGCCAGCAGTCCAATTAGCGGGAGGGCCCAAGAGACCCAGTACTTC

V gene: TRBV5-1
J gene: TRBJ2-3
D gene: -
clone size: few
CDR3 protein: CASSLGLQAQYF
CDR3 DNA: TGCGCCAGCAGCTTGGGACTCCAGGCGCAGTATTTT

V gene: TRBV7-2
J gene: TRBJ2-2
D gene: TRBD2
clone size: -
CDR3 protein: CASSSSGGPTGELFF
CDR3 DNA: TGTGCCAGCAGCTCCAGCGGGGGCCCCACCGGGGAGCTGTTTTTT

V gene: TRBV7-9
J gene: TRBJ2-5
D gene: -
clone size: few
CDR3 protein: CASSLAGPRGETQYF
CDR3 DNA: TGTGCCAGCAGCTTAGCTGGGCCGCGGGGAGAGACCCAGTACTTC

V gene: TRBV3-1
J gene: TRBJ1-1
D gene: -
clone size: few
CDR3 protein: CASSQGITEAFF
CDR3 DNA: TGTGCCAGCAGCCAAGGGATCACTGAAGCTTTCTTT

V gene: TRBV12-3/TRBV12-4
J gene: TRBJ2-3
D gene: TRBD2
clone size: few
CDR3 protein: CASSLLAGGSTDTQYF
CDR3 DNA: TGTGCCAGCAGTTTGTTAGCGGGGGGTAGCACAGATACGCAGTATTTT

V gene: TRBV6-5
J gene: TRBJ1-2
D gene: TRBD1
clone size: few
CDR3 protein: CASSSPGQGEGYGYTF
CDR3 DNA: TGTGCCAGCAGTTCCCCGGGACAGGGGGAAGGCTATGGCTACACCTTC

V gene: TRBV7-2
J gene: TRBJ2-1
D gene: TRBD2
clone size: -
CDR3 protein: CASSHLTGGTYNEQFF
CDR3 DNA: TGTGCCAGCAGCCACCTGACGGGGGGGACCTACAATGAGCAGTTCTTC

V gene: TRBV7-2
J gene: TRBJ1-6
D gene: -
clone size: many
CDR3 protein: CASSLPGTGNSPLHF
CDR3 DNA: TGTGCCAGCAGCCTTCCCGGGACCGGGAATTCACCCCTCCACTTT

V gene: TRBV12-3/TRBV12-4
J gene: TRBJ1-1
D gene: -
clone size: many
CDR3 protein: CASSLWVEAFF
CDR3 DNA: TGTGCCAGCAGTTTGTGGGTTGAAGCTTTCTTT

V gene: TRBV5-5
J gene: TRBJ1-4
D gene: -
clone size: -
CDR3 protein: CASSSASGILNEKLFF
CDR3 DNA: TGTGCCAGCAGCTCGGCCTCCGGGATATTGAATGAAAAACTGTTTTTT

V gene: TRBV28
J gene: TRBJ1-1
D gene: -
clone size: -
CDR3 protein: CASSILGGEAFF
CDR3 DNA: TGTGCCAGCAGTATCCTGGGGGGTGAAGCTTTCTTT

V gene: TRBV30
J gene: TRBJ2-7
D gene: -
clone size: -
CDR3 protein: CAWSYTSGTVVSYEQYF
CDR3 DNA: TGTGCCTGGAGCTATACTTCCGGGACGGTGGTCTCCTACGAGCAGTACTTC

V gene: TRBV25-1
J gene: TRBJ2-1
D gene: TRBD2
clone size: -
CDR3 protein: CASSERGGRAYNEQFF
CDR3 DNA: TGTGCCAGCAGTGAACGTGGCGGGAGGGCCTACAATGAGCAGTTCTTC

V gene: TRBV10-3
J gene: TRBJ2-7
D gene: TRBD2
clone size: -
CDR3 protein: CATRTSGAYEQYF
CDR3 DNA: TGTGCCACCCGGACTAGCGGTGCCTACGAGCAGTACTTC

V gene: TRBV5-1
J gene: TRBJ2-1
D gene: -
clone size: few
CDR3 protein: CASSLGSTDYNEQFF
CDR3 DNA: TGCGCCAGCAGCCTTGGGTCGACAGATTACAATGAGCAGTTCTTC

V gene: TRBV27
J gene: TRBJ2-5
D gene: TRBD1
clone size: few
CDR3 protein: CASRGRQGRGETQYF
CDR3 DNA: TGTGCCAGCAGGGGTCGACAGGGAAGGGGAGAGACCCAGTACTTC

V gene: TRBV6-1
J gene: TRBJ1-2
D gene: -
clone size: -
CDR3 protein: CASSSPSVKGYTF
CDR3 DNA: TGTGCCAGCAGCTCCCCATCGGTTAAAGGCTACACCTTC

V gene: TRBV7-9
J gene: TRBJ1-6
D gene: TRBD1
clone size: few
CDR3 protein: CASSSGDRSNSPLHF
CDR3 DNA: TGTGCCAGCAGCTCCGGGGACAGGAGCAATTCACCCCTCCACTTT

V gene: TRBV5-1
J gene: TRBJ1-1
D gene: TRBD1
clone size: -
CDR3 protein: CASSWGQGGDTEAFF
CDR3 DNA: TGCGCCAGCAGCTGGGGACAGGGGGGCGACACTGAAGCTTTCTTT

V gene: TRBV12-3/TRBV12-4
J gene: TRBJ1-2
D gene: -
clone size: many
CDR3 protein: CASGPISYGYTF
CDR3 DNA: TGTGCCAGCGGGCCGATCTCCTATGGCTACACCTTC

V gene: TRBV3-1
J gene: TRBJ2-3
D gene: -
clone size: few
CDR3 protein: CASSPHSDRRLGKQYF
CDR3 DNA: TGTGCCAGCAGCCCCCATTCGGACAGAAGACTAGGGAAGCAGTATTTT

V gene: TRBV29-1
J gene: TRBJ2-5
D gene: -
clone size: few
CDR3 protein: CSVDGEAQETQYF
CDR3 DNA: TGCAGCGTTGATGGGGAAGCCCAAGAGACCCAGTACTTC

V gene: TRBV3-1
J gene: TRBJ2-1
D gene: -
clone size: -
CDR3 protein: CASSQERRGTPQLF
CDR3 DNA: TGTGCCAGCAGCCAAGAACGAAGGGGTACGCCCCAACTCTTC

V gene: TRBV29-1
J gene: TRBJ2-2
D gene: -
clone size: few
CDR3 protein: CSVVINYRDLNTGDLFF
CDR3 DNA: TGCAGCGTTGTAATAAACTATAGGGATTTGAACACCGGGGATCTGTTTTTT

V gene: TRBV5-5
J gene: TRBJ2-1
D gene: -
clone size: few
CDR3 protein: CASSLDPTGYNEQFF
CDR3 DNA: TGTGCCAGCAGCTTGGACCCAACGGGATACAATGAGCAGTTCTTC

V gene: TRBV11-2
J gene: TRBJ2-3
D gene: TRBD2
clone size: -
CDR3 protein: CASSLDPAGRTDTQYF
CDR3 DNA: TGTGCCAGCAGCTTAGACCCAGCGGGGCGCACAGATACGCAGTATTTT

V gene: TRBV5-1
J gene: TRBJ2-1
D gene: -
clone size: -
CDR3 protein: CASSRGQSAGYNEQFF
CDR3 DNA: TGCGCCAGCAGCCGCGGACAGTCGGCGGGTTACAATGAGCAGTTCTTC

V gene: TRBV12-3/TRBV12-4
J gene: TRBJ1-1
D gene: TRBD1
clone size: -
CDR3 protein: CASNLGQGARNTEAFF
CDR3 DNA: TGTGCCAGCAACCTCGGACAGGGGGCGAGGAACACTGAAGCTTTCTTT

V gene: TRBV4-1
J gene: TRBJ2-5
D gene: -
clone size: few
CDR3 protein: CASSQVGSETQYF
CDR3 DNA: TGCGCCAGCAGCCAAGTTGGGAGCGAGACCCAGTACTTC

V gene: TRBV7-8
J gene: TRBJ2-3
D gene: TRBD2
clone size: few
CDR3 protein: CASSVLAGAPDTQYF
CDR3 DNA: TGTGCCAGCAGCGTACTAGCGGGAGCCCCAGATACGCAGTATTTT

V gene: TRBV12-3/TRBV12-4
J gene: TRBJ1-6
D gene: -
clone size: -
CDR3 protein: CASSASRGRGSPLHF
CDR3 DNA: TGTGCCAGCAGTGCCTCTCGGGGTCGGGGATCACCCCTCCACTTT